The sequence of this T cell receptor beta chain was determined in a study of CD8+CD57+ T cells in acquired aplastic anemia. The wider study: An average of approximately 3.2 ug of DNA was obtained from sorted CD4+ and CD8+ cells.

V gave up 6 bases and J gave up 2 bases, with 8 bases separating them. The germline V gene has CDR1 MNHEY and CDR2 SMNVEV (reference sequence). This CDR3 comprises 12 residues. This clonotype was picked up many times. Its cognate antigen is unknown. Genomic DNA, serving as template, underwent TCR beta VDJ and CDR3 profiling. TCRdb analysed the reads with MiXCR anew, one entry per CDR3 protein. The sample holds 120,000 or so distinct CDR3 sequences, 50% to 60% seen once. Study conclusions and caveats: Controls and patients did not differ significantly in CD8+ Simpson's diversity. Patients and controls shared some 30 CD8+ CDR3 sequences, highly expressed in patients.

Before being chosen for sequencing, patients had shown CD8+CD57+ cell expansion by flow cytometry. Patients were treatment-naive when blood was sampled. The chain has TRBV27 and TRBJ2-7; D is uncertain. Sequencing was done on a sample of sorted CD4+, CD8+, or CD8+CD57+ T cells (not recorded which) from PBMCs. This sequence originates from a human donor with aplastic anemia. CDR3 DNA: TGTGCCAGCAGAAGTCACCCCTACGAGCAGTACTTC. Its protein is CASRSHPYEQYF.